This T cell receptor beta chain derives from a study of response to subunit inactivated influenza vaccine. Study conclusions and caveats: Authors suggested each seasonal influenza vaccination recruits few new T cells.

From germline, CDR1 is ENHRY and CDR2 SYGVKD. This CDR3 spans 16 amino acids. J gave up 5 bases and V 0 bases, and 5 bases lay outside the gene matches. TCRdb recomputed calls from the RT-PCR reads with MiXCR, one row per CDR3 protein. The repertoire consists of 200,000 to 300,000 distinct CDR3 sequences, with 10% to 15% occurring once and the leading ten covering about 7.8%. With respect to this clonotype: No antigen is known for it.

The sequence was obtained from a man aged 45-65 years who received an inactivated influenza vaccine. The sequences come from non-naive T cells sorted from PBMCs, collected roughly 2 weeks before vaccination. This chain connects TRBV10-3 to TRBJ2-2, with 8 bases lining up with TRBD2. CDR3 coding DNA: TGTGCCATCAGTGAGTCAAGCGGGGGCCGGACCGGGGAGCTGTTTTTT. Its protein is CAISESSGGRTGELFF.